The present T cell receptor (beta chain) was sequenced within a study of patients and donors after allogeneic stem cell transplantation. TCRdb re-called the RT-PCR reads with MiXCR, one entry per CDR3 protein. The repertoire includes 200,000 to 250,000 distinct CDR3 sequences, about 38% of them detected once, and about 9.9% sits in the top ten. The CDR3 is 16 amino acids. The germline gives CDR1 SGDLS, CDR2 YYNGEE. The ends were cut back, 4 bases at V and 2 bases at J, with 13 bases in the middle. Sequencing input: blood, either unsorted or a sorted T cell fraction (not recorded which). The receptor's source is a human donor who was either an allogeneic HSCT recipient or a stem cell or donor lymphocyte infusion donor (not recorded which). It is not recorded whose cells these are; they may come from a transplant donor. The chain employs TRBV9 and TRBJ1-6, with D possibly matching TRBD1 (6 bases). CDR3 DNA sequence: TGTGCCAGCAGCCCAACGGGGGGCGCCTATAATTCACCCCTCCACTTT. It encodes CASSPTGGAYNSPLHF.